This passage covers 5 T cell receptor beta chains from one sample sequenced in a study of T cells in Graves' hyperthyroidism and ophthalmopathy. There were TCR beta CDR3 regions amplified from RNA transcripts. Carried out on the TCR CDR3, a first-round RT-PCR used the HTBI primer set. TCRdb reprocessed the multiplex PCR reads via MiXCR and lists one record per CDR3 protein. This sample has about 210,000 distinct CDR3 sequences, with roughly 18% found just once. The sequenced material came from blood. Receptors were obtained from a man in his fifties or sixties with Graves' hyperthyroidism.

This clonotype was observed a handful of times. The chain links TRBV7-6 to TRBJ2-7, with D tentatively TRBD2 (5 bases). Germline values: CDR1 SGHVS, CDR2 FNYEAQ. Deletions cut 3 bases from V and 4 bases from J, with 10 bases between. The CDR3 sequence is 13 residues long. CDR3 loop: CASSLARDYEQYF. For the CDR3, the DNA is TGTGCCAGCAGCTTGGCACGGGATTACGAGCAGTACTTC.

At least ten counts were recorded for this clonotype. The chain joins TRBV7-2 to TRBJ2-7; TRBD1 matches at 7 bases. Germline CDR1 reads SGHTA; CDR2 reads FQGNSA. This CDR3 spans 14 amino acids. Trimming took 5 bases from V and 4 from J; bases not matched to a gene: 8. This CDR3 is CASSPGQTRYEQYF. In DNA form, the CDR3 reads TGTGCCAGCAGCCCGGGACAGACTCGTTACGAGCAGTACTTC.

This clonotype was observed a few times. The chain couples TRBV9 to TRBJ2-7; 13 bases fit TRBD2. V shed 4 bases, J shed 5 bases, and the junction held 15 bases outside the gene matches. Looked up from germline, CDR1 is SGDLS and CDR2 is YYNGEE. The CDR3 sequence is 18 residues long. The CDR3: CASSPRPGTSGDGNEQYF. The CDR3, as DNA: TGTGCCAGCAGCCCTCGACCCGGGACTAGCGGGGACGGAAACGAGCAGTACTTC.

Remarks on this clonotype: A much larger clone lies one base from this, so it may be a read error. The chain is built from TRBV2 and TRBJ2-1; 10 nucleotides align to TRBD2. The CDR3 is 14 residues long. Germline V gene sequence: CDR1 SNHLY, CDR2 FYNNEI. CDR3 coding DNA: TGTACCAGCGGACGACTAGCGGGTTACAATGAGCAGTTCTTC. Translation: CTSGRLAGYNEQFF.

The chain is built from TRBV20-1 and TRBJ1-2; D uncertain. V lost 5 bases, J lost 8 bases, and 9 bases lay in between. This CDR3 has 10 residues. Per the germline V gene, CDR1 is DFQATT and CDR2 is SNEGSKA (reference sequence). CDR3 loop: CSAPSEGYTF. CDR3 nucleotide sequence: TGCAGTGCTCCCTCGGAGGGCTACACCTTC.